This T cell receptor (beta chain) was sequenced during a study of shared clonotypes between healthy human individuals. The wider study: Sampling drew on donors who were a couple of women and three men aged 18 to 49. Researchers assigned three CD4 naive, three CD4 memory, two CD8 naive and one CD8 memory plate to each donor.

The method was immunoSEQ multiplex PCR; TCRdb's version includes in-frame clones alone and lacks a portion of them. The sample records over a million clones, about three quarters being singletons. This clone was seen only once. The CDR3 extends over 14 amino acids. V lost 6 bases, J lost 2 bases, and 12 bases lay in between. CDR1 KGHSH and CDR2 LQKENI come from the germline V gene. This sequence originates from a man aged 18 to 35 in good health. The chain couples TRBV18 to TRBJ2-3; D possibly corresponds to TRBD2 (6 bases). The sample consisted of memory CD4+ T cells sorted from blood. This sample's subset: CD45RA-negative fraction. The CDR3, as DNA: TGTGCCAGCTCGGATAGCGGATACACAGATACGCAGTATTTT. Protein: CASSDSGYTDTQYF. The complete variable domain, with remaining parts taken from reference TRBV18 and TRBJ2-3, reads NAGVMQNPRHLVRRRGQEARLRCSPMKGHSHVYWYRQLPEEGLKFMVYLQKENIIDESGMPKERFSAEFPKEGPSILRIQQVVRGDSAAYFCASSDSGYTDTQYFGPGTRLTVL.